One sample yielded the 32 T cell receptor beta chains listed below, sequenced in a study of OX40 agonist ivuxolimab in advanced cancers. Here immunoSEQ multiplex PCR was the method, and the copy in TCRdb shows in-frame clones only, minus some. This table has more than 65,000 clones, 75% to 95% appearing once. The sample in question was CD4+ or CD8+ T cells sorted from blood, obtained in a trial of the OX40 agonist ivuxolimab. The receptors were sampled from an adult with an advanced solid tumor such as melanoma, head and neck, liver or kidney cancer.

The chain carries TRBV7-2 and TRBJ2-5; TRBD1 or TRBD2 may be the D gene (5 bases each). V shed 5 bases and J shed 3 bases, with 19 bases lying between them. This CDR3 comprises 16 residues. Germline lookup yields CDR1 SGHTA and CDR2 FQGNSA. The CDR3 coding sequence is TGTGCCAGCAGCGTAATGCAGGGAGCGCTCGAAGAGACCCAGTACTTC. Residues: CASSVMQGALEETQYF.

The chain carries TRBV5-5 and TRBJ1-4; perhaps TRBD1 as D (6 bases). Germline CDR1 reads SGHKS; CDR2 reads YYEKEE (reference sequence). This CDR3 is 13 amino acids long. V gave up 0 bases and J gave up 7 bases, with 7 bases separating them. The CDR3 sequence: CASSLAGVEKLFF. CDR3 nucleotide sequence: TGTGCCAGCAGCTTGGCAGGGGTTGAAAAACTGTTTTTT.

V gene TRBV11-3 combines with J gene TRBJ2-5; D gene uncertain. V lost 1 base and J 4 bases, leaving 10 bases between the germline ends. Germline CDR1 is SGHNT and CDR2 is YENEEA. This CDR3 is 14 amino acids long. CDR3 sequence reads: CASSLGGMGETQYF. For the CDR3, the DNA is TGTGCCAGCAGCTTAGGTGGGATGGGAGAGACCCAGTACTTC.

This chain joins TRBV4-2 and TRBJ2-3; the match to TRBD2 covers 9 bases. The CDR3 extends over 18 amino acids. Germline V gene sequence: CDR1 LGHNA, CDR2 YNFKEQ. V trimming: 0 bases; J trimming: 0 bases; junction bases outside the gene matches: 7. CDR3 loop: CASSQDLLAGGSTDTQYF. CDR3 DNA: TGTGCCAGCAGCCAAGATCTTTTGGCGGGGGGGAGCACAGATACGCAGTATTTT.

J is TRBJ1-1 and V is TRBV28; 7 bases fit TRBD1. This CDR3 region has 15 residues. V lost 5 bases and J lost 1; bases outside the gene matches: 7. Germline values: CDR1 MDHEN, CDR2 SYDVKM. CDR3 protein: CASSLYGTENTEAFF. The CDR3 DNA is TGTGCCAGCAGTCTATACGGGACAGAGAACACTGAAGCTTTCTTT. Using reference TRBV28 and TRBJ1-1 for the parts outside the CDR3, the full variable domain is DVKVTQSSRYLVKRTGEKVFLECVQDMDHENMFWYRQDPGLGLRLIYFSYDVKMKEKGDIPEGYSVSREKKERFSLILESASTNQTSMYLCASSLYGTENTEAFFGQGTRLTVV.

This clone was observed once. In nucleotides, the CDR3 is TGTGCCACCAGCAGAGGTCAGGACAACGAAGAGACCCAGTACTTC. It encodes CATSRGQDNEETQYF. The V call is TRBV15, the J call TRBJ2-5, with a tentative D call TRBD1 (5 bases). The germline V gene encodes CDR1 LNHNV and CDR2 YYDKDF (reference sequence). CDR3 length equals 15 residues. V lost 1 base and J 3 bases, leaving 12 bases between the germline ends.

The CDR3 DNA reads as TGTGCCAGCAGCAGCCTCGGACTAGCGGGGGGGCTGGGCACAGATACGCAGTATTTT. Its translation is CASSSLGLAGGLGTDTQYF. The chain recombines TRBV9 with TRBJ2-3, with 15 nucleotides matching TRBD2. In germline, CDR1 is SGDLS, CDR2 YYNGEE. The V and J ends lost 4 bases and 1 base, in that order; junction bases with no gene match: 10. The CDR3 has 19 residues.

The rearrangement links TRBV10-3 to TRBJ1-1, with no clear D. CDR1 is ENHRY and CDR2 is SYGVKD in the germline V gene. The CDR3 consists of 12 residues. V was trimmed by 0 bases and J by 6 bases, leaving 5 bases between them. The chain's CDR3 is CAISESTSEAFF. The DNA for the CDR3 is TGTGCCATCAGTGAGTCGACCTCTGAAGCTTTCTTT.

CDR3 sequence: CSVDWTLNNYGYTF. The CDR3, as DNA: TGCAGCGTTGATTGGACACTTAATAACTATGGCTACACCTTC. This chain connects TRBV29-1 to TRBJ1-2; D may be TRBD1 (5 bases). CDR3 length: 14 residues. Trimming pared 3 bases from V and 1 base from J, leaving 12 bases between. From germline, CDR1 is SQVTM and CDR2 ANQGSEA. The complete variable domain, with remaining parts taken from reference TRBV29-1 and TRBJ1-2, reads SAVISQKPSRDICQRGTSLTIQCQVDSQVTMMFWYRQQPGQSLTLIATANQGSEATYESGFVIDKFPISRPNLTFSTLTVSNMSPEDSSIYLCSVDWTLNNYGYTFGSGTRLTVV.

The V call is TRBV4-1, the J call TRBJ2-3; D might be TRBD1 (6 bases). CDR3 size: 15 residues. Trimming shortened V by 4 bases and J by 0 bases, and 11 bases separated the two germline ends. CDR1 is MGHRA and CDR2 is YSYEKL in the germline V gene. CDR3 bases: TGCGCCAGCAGCCCAACAGGGCTGAGCACAGATACGCAGTATTTT. Its protein is CASSPTGLSTDTQYF.

This chain connects TRBV2 to TRBJ2-7; 9 bases agree with TRBD1. Germline lookup yields CDR1 SNHLY and CDR2 FYNNEI. The CDR3 is 15 residues long. Trimming removed 7 bases from V and 6 bases from J; junction bases left unmatched: 13. DNA for the CDR3: TGTGCCAGCACCGTCGAGGGGACAGGGAACGCCGAGCAGTACTTC. It is translated as CASTVEGTGNAEQYF.

J is TRBJ2-7 and V is TRBV11-2; no clear D gene. CDR1 is SGHAT and CDR2 is FQNNGV in the germline V gene. Trimming took off 4 bases at V and 4 bases at J, with 14 bases between the two ends. There are 14 residues in the CDR3. This CDR3 reads CASSSTGQRYEQYF. CDR3 nucleotides: TGTGCCAGCAGCTCCACCGGGCAAAGGTACGAGCAGTACTTC.

The chain uses TRBV5-1 and TRBJ1-6; D not resolved. The CDR3 has 16 amino acids. V lost 4 bases, J lost 7 bases, and 18 bases lay in between. Looked up from germline, CDR1 is SGHRS and CDR2 is YFSETQ. CDR3 sequence: CASSEQGLVPNSPLHF. The DNA of the CDR3 is TGCGCCAGCAGCGAACAAGGCCTCGTTCCAAATTCACCCCTCCACTTT.

V gene TRBV5-1 combines with J gene TRBJ2-7; TRBD2 aligns across 12 bases. This CDR3 is 18 amino acids long. V lost 0 bases, J lost 2 bases, and 9 bases stayed unmatched. Germline CDR1 reads SGHRS; CDR2 reads YFSETQ. CDR3 bases: TGCGCCAGCAGCTTGGTTCCCCCGCTAGCGGGAGGGACCTACGAGCAGTACTTC. Residues: CASSLVPPLAGGTYEQYF.

This clone was observed once. The V gene is TRBV14, the J gene TRBJ2-5; D call uncertain. V gave up 1 base and J gave up 4 bases, with 16 bases separating them. From germline, CDR1 is SGHDN and CDR2 FVKESK. The CDR3 sequence is 16 residues long. The CDR3 bases are TGTGCCAGCAGCCAAGTGGCAGTCCACAGAGGAGAGACCCAGTACTTC. It is translated as CASSQVAVHRGETQYF.

CDR3 sequence: CASSLTHSFRSYEQYF. Written as DNA, the CDR3 is TGCGCCAGCAGCTTAACCCATTCCTTCCGCTCCTACGAGCAGTACTTC. The V gene is TRBV5-1, the J gene TRBJ2-5; D remains unclear. The closer fit of TRBJ2-7 to the DNA end suggests the J call may be wrong. The V gene's germline CDR1 is SGHRS and CDR2 YFSETQ. The CDR3 loop spans 16 amino acids.

This clone was detected a few times. The V gene is TRBV5-1, the J gene TRBJ1-4, with 7 bases that match TRBD1. The CDR3 is 16 residues long. J was trimmed by 8 bases and V by 2 bases; bases with no gene match: 12. Germline V gene lookup returns CDR1 SGHRS and CDR2 YFSETQ. The CDR3 spells CASSLETGQLKEKLFF. The DNA of the CDR3 is TGCGCCAGCAGCTTAGAGACAGGGCAGCTGAAAGAAAAACTGTTTTTT.

The chain employs TRBV6-1 and TRBJ1-6; TRBD1 matches at 7 bases. CDR3 length: 15 amino acids. Germline CDR1 and CDR2: MNHNS and SASEGT. Unmatched junction bases numbered 10, after V lost 5 bases and J lost 9 bases. CDR3 region: CASSLDRDPSSPLHF. In nucleotides, the CDR3 is TGTGCCAGCAGTTTAGACAGGGATCCATCTTCACCCCTCCACTTT.

In DNA, the CDR3 is TGTGCCAGCAGTACCGGGACGCCCCGCCAAGAGACCCAGTACTTC. Protein: CASSTGTPRQETQYF. V is TRBV14 and J is TRBJ2-5; perhaps D is TRBD1 or TRBD2 (5 bases each). CDR3 length: 15 residues. Germline values: CDR1 SGHDN, CDR2 FVKESK. V lost 6 bases to trimming and J lost 1 base, with 15 bases between them.

V gene TRBV27 combines with J gene TRBJ2-5, with 8 bases fitting TRBD2. V lost 2 bases to trimming and J lost 4 bases; unmatched junction nucleotides: 3. The CDR3 has 14 residues. Germline assignment: CDR1 MNHEY and CDR2 SMNVEV (reference sequence). CDR3 nucleotide sequence: TGTGCCAGCAGTTTACGGCGGGGGGCAGAGACCCAGTACTTC. Translation gives CASSLRRGAETQYF.

This sequence joins TRBV6-1 and TRBJ1-1; possibly TRBD1 for D (6 bases). CDR1 and CDR2 from the germline V gene are MNHNS and SASEGT. Trimming left V 6 bases short and J 4 bases short, with 9 bases between. CDR3 length: 12 amino acids. CDR3 residues: CASRQGGTEAFF. The CDR3 nucleotides read TGTGCCAGCAGACAGGGAGGCACTGAAGCTTTCTTT.

The rearrangement links TRBV19 to TRBJ2-6; D call uncertain. The CDR3 runs to 15 residues. The V and J ends lost 6 bases and 0 bases respectively, with 9 bases between them. Per the germline V gene, CDR1 is LNHDA and CDR2 is SQIVND (reference sequence). The CDR3 loop is CASRGYSSGANVLTF. DNA for the CDR3: TGTGCCAGTAGGGGATACAGCTCTGGGGCCAACGTCCTGACTTTC.

The chain uses TRBV5-1 and TRBJ1-6; tentative D call: TRBD1 (6 bases). CDR3 length: 15 residues. V was pared by 3 bases and J by 9 bases, with 16 bases between. Per the germline V gene, CDR1 is SGHRS and CDR2 is YFSETQ. The CDR3 DNA is TGCGCCAGCAGCTCACGGGGGGACATCGTTTCACCCCTCCACTTT. Translated, it gives CASSSRGDIVSPLHF.

The gene calls are TRBV5-4 and TRBJ2-5; the D gene is possibly TRBD1 (5 bases). V was trimmed by 4 bases and J by 1 base, leaving 14 bases between them. CDR1 is SGHNT, CDR2 YYREEE, per germline (reference sequence). The CDR3 has 15 amino acids. The CDR3 spells CASSPLGAPQETQYF. The CDR3 bases are TGTGCCAGCAGCCCCCTTGGGGCACCCCAAGAGACCCAGTACTTC.

This chain joins TRBV28 and TRBJ1-6; 9 nucleotides agree with TRBD1. The V segment lost 5 bases and the J segment 1 base; nucleotides outside the gene matches: 12. The length of the CDR3 is 19 residues. CDR1 and CDR2 from the germline V gene are MDHEN and SYDVKM. The CDR3 loop is CASSLPQGTGSSYNSPLHF. CDR3 in DNA: TGTGCCAGCAGTCTCCCCCAGGGGACAGGGAGTTCCTATAATTCACCCCTCCACTTT.

The J gene is TRBJ2-7, the V gene TRBV5-4; maybe TRBD2 (6 bases). The V gene's germline CDR1 is SGHNT and CDR2 YYREEE (reference sequence). V was shortened by 4 bases and J by 5 bases, with 16 bases between the two germline ends. This CDR3 has 14 amino acids. DNA of the CDR3: TGTGCCAGCAGCCGGGAGCATGGGAGCGACGAGCAGTACTTC. Translating gives CASSREHGSDEQYF. Combining the CDR3 with reference TRBV5-4 and TRBJ2-7 gives the whole variable domain ETGVTQSPTHLIKTRGQQVTLRCSSQSGHNTVSWYQQALGQGPQFIFQYYREEENGRGNFPPRFSGLQFPNYSSELNVNALELDDSALYLCASSREHGSDEQYFGPGTRLTVT.

This clone has a single count. DNA of the CDR3: TGTGCCAGTAGTAACCGGGCGGGGGAGACCCAGTACTTC. This codes for CASSNRAGETQYF. The rearrangement links TRBV19 to TRBJ2-5, with D possibly matching TRBD2 (6 bases). The CDR3 is 13 residues long. The germline V gene has CDR1 LNHDA and CDR2 SQIVND (reference sequence). Trimming took off 4 bases at V and 5 bases at J, with 11 bases between the two ends.

V usage is TRBV19 and J usage is TRBJ2-6; TRBD1 matches 10 bases. Germline V lookup: CDR1 LNHDA, CDR2 SQIVND (reference sequence). The CDR3 extends over 18 amino acids. Losses at the gene ends were 5 bases for V and 1 base for J; bases not matched to a gene: 8. The CDR3 loop is CASSPRQGARSGANVLTF. Written as DNA, the CDR3 is TGTGCCAGTAGTCCCCGACAGGGGGCGCGTTCTGGGGCCAACGTCCTGACTTTC.

The chain carries TRBV6-5 and TRBJ1-1, with 8 bases matching TRBD1. The length of the CDR3 is 13 residues. Per the germline V gene, CDR1 is MNHEY and CDR2 is SVGAGI. V trimming: 6 bases; J trimming: 1 base; junction bases outside the gene matches: 1. The CDR3, as DNA: TGTGCCAGCAGCGACAGGGGGAACACTGAAGCTTTCTTT. As protein: CASSDRGNTEAFF.

The genes are TRBV7-2 and TRBJ2-1; no clear D gene. The length of the CDR3 is 15 residues. V lost 6 bases, J lost 9 bases, and 21 bases lay in between. Germline CDR1 SGHTA, CDR2 FQGNSA. CDR3 bases: TGTGCCAGCAGTACTAACCAGGTGGGCTACGTTGAGCAGTTCTTC. It encodes CASSTNQVGYVEQFF.

This rearrangement joins TRBV5-1 to TRBJ1-1, with 7 positions matching TRBD1. Germline values: CDR1 SGHRS, CDR2 YFSETQ. The trim removed 2 bases at V and 1 base at J, leaving 2 bases unmatched. This CDR3 comprises 14 residues. In DNA, the CDR3 is TGCGCCAGCAGCTTCGGGGACAGGAACACTGAAGCTTTCTTT. This sequence encodes CASSFGDRNTEAFF.

V and J are TRBV19 and TRBJ2-5, with 10 bases matching TRBD1. The CDR3 totals 13 residues. Germline V lookup: CDR1 LNHDA, CDR2 SQIVND (reference sequence). V was pared by 8 bases and J by 5 bases, with 5 bases of the junction left unmatched. The CDR3 loop is CASGRDRGETQYF. For the CDR3, the DNA is TGTGCCAGTGGCCGGGACAGGGGTGAGACCCAGTACTTC.